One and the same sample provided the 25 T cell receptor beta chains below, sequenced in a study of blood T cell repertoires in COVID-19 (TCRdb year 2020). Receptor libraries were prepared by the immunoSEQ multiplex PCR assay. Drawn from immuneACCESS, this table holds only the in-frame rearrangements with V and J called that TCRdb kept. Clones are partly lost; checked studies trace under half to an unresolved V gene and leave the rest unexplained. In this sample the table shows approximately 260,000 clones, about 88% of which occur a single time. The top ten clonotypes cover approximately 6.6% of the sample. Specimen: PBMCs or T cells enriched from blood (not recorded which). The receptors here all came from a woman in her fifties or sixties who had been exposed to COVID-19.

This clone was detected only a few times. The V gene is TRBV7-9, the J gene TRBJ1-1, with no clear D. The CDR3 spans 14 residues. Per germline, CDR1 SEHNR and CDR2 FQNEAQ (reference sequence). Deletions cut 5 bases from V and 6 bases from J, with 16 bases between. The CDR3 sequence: CASSRDSGWAEAFF. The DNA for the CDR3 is TGTGCCAGCAGCCGCGACTCCGGCTGGGCTGAAGCTTTCTTT.

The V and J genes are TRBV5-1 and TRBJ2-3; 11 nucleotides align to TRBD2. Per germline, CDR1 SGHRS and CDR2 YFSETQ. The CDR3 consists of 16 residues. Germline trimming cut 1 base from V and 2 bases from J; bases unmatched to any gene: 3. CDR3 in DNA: TGCGCCAGCAGCTTGACTAGCGGGGGATCCACAGATACGCAGTATTTT. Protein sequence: CASSLTSGGSTDTQYF.

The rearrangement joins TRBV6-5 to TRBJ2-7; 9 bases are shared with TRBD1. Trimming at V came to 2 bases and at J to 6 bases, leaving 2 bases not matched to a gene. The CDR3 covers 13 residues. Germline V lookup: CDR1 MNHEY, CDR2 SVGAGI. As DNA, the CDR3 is TGTGCCAGCAGTTACGGGACAGGGCTCGAGCAGTACTTC. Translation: CASSYGTGLEQYF.

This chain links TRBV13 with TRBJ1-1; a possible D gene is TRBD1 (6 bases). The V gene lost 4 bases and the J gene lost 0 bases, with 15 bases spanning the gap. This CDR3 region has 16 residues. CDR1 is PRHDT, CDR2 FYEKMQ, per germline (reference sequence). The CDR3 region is CASSSLHRDMNTEAFF. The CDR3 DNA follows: TGTGCCAGCAGCTCATTACACAGGGACATGAACACTGAAGCTTTCTTT.

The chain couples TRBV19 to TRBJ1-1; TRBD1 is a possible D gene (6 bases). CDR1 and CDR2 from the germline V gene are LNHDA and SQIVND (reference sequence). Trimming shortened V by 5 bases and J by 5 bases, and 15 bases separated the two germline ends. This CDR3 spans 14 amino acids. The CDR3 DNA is TGTGCCAGTAGTCTTAGCCATACAGGGACTGAAGCTTTCTTT. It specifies CASSLSHTGTEAFF.

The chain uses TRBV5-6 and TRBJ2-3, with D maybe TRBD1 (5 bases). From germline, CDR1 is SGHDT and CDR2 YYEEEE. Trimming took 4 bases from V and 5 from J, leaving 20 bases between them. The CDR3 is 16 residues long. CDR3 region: CASSPLGQGLEDTQYF. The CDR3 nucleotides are TGTGCCAGCAGCCCCTTGGGGCAGGGATTGGAAGATACGCAGTATTTT. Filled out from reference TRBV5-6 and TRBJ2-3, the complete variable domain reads DAGVTQSPTHLIKTRGQQVTLRCSPKSGHDTVSWYQQALGQGPQFIFQYYEEEERQRGNFPDRFSGHQFPNYSSELNVNALLLGDSALYLCASSPLGQGLEDTQYFGPGTRLTVL.

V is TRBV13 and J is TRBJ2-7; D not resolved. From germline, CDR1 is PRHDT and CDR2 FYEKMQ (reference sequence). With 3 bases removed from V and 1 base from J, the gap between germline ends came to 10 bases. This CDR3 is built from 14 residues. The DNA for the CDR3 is TGTGCCAGCAGCTTCAACGGCGGTTCCTACGAGCAGTACTTC. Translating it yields CASSFNGGSYEQYF.

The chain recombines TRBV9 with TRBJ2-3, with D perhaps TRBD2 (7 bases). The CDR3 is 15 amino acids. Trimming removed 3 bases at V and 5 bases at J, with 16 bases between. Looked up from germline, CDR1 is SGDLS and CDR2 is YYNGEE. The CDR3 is CASSERGGGIDTQYF. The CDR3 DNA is TGTGCCAGCAGCGAAAGGGGGGGCGGTATAGATACGCAGTATTTT.

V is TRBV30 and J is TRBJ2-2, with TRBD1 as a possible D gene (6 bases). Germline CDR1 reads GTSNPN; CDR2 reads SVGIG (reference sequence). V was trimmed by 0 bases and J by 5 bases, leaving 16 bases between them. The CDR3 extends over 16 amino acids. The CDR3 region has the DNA TGTGCCTGGAGTGTACGGCGGCAGGGGAGTACCGGGGAGCTGTTTTTT. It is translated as CAWSVRRQGSTGELFF.

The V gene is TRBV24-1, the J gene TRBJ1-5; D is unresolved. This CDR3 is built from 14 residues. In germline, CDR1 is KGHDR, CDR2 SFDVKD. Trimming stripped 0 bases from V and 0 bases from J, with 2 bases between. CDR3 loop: CATSDLRSNQPQHF. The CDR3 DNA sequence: TGTGCCACCAGTGATTTGCGTAGCAATCAGCCCCAGCATTTT.

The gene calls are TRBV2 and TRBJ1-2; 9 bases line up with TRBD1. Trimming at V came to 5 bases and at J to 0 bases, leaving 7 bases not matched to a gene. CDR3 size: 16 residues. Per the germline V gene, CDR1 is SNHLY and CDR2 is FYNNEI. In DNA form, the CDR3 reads TGTGCCAGCAGTATAGATGGGACAGGGACTAACTATGGCTACACCTTC. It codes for CASSIDGTGTNYGYTF. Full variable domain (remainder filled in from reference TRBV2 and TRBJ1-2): EPEVTQTPSHQVTQMGQEVILRCVPISNHLYFYWYRQILGQKVEFLVSFYNNEISEKSEIFDDQFSVERPDGSNFTLKIRSTKLEDSAMYFCASSIDGTGTNYGYTFGSGTRLTVV.

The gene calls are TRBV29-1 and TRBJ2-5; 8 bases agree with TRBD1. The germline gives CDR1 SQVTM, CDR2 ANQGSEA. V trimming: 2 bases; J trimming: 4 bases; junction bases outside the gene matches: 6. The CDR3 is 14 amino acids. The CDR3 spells CSVEPGTGGETQYF. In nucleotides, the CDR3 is TGCAGCGTTGAACCCGGGACAGGAGGAGAGACCCAGTACTTC.

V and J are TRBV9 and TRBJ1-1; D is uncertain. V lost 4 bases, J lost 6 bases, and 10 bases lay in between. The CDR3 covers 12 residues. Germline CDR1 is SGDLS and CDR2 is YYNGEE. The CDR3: CASSPEAPEAFF. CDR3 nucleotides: TGTGCCAGCAGCCCCGAAGCTCCTGAAGCTTTCTTT. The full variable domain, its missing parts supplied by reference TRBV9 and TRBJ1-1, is DSGVTQTPKHLITATGQRVTLRCSPRSGDLSVYWYQQSLDQGLQFLIQYYNGEERAKGNILERFSAQQFPDLHSELNLSSLELGDSALYFCASSPEAPEAFFGQGTRLTVV.

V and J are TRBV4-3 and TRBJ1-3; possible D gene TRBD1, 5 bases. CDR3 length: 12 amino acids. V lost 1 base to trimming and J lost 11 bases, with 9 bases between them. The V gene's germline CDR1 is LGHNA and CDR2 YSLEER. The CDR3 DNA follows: TGCGCCAGCAGCCAAGGGGCGGGGCCCATATATTTT. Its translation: CASSQGAGPIYF.

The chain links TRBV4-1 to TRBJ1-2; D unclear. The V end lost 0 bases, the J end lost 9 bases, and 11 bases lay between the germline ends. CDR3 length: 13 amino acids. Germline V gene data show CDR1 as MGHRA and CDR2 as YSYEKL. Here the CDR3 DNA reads TGCGCCAGCAGCCAAGAACTCCCCATGAGCTACACCTTC. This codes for CASSQELPMSYTF.

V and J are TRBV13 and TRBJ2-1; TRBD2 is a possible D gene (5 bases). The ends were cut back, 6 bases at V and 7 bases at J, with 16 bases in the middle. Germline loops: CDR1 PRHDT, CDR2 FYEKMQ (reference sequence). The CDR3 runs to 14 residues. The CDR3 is CASSPPGSANEQFF. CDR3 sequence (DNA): TGTGCCAGCAGTCCGCCCGGTAGCGCGAATGAGCAGTTCTTC.

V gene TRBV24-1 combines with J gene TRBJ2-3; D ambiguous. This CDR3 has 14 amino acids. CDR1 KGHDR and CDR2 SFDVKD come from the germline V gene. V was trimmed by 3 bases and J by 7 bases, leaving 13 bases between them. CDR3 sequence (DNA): TGTGCCACCAGTGATCTGGAGTCCGGAAATACGCAGTATTTT. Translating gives CATSDLESGNTQYF.

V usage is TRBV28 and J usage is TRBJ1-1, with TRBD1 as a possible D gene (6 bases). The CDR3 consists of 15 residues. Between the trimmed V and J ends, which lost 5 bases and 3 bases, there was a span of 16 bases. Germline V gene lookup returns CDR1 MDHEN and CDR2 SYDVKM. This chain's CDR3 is CASSPRGRGYTEAFF. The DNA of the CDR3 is TGTGCCAGCAGTCCCCGAGGCAGGGGATACACTGAAGCTTTCTTT.

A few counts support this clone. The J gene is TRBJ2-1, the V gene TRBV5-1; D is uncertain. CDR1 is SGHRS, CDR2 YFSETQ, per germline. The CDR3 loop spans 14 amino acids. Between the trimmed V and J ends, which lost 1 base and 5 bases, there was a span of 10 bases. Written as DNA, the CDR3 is TGCGCCAGCAGCTTGATCGCCACTGACAATGAGCAGTTCTTC. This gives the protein CASSLIATDNEQFF.

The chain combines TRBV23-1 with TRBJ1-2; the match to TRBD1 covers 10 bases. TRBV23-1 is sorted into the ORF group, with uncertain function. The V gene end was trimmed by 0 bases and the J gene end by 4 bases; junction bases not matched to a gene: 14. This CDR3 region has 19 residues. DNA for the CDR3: TGCGCCAGCAGTCAATCTTGGGTTAACCGGGACAGGGGCACCTATGGCTACACCTTC. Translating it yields CASSQSWVNRDRGTYGYTF.

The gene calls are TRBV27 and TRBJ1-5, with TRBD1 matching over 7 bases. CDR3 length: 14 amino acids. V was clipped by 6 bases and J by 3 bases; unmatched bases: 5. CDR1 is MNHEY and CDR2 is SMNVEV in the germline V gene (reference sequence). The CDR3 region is CASSTDRNNQPQHF. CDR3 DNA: TGTGCCAGCAGCACGGACAGGAACAATCAGCCCCAGCATTTT.

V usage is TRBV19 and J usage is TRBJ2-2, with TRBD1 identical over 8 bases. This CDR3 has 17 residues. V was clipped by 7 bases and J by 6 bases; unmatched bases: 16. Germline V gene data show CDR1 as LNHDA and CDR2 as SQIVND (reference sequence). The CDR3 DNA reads TGTGCCAGTATGGTCCCATTAAGCAGGGGGCGGGCCGGGGAGCTGTTTTTT. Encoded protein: CASMVPLSRGRAGELFF. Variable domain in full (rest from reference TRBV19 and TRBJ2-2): DGGITQSPKYLFRKEGQNVTLSCEQNLNHDAMYWYRQDPGQGLRLIYYSQIVNDFQKGDIAEGYSVSREKKESFPLTVTSAQKNPTAFYLCASMVPLSRGRAGELFFGEGSRLTVL.

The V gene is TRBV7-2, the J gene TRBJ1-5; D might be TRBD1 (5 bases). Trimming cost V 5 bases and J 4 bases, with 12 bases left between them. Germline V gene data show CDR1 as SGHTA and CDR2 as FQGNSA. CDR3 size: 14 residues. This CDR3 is CASSKGVPNQPQHF. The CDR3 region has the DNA TGTGCCAGCAGCAAAGGGGTTCCGAATCAGCCCCAGCATTTT.

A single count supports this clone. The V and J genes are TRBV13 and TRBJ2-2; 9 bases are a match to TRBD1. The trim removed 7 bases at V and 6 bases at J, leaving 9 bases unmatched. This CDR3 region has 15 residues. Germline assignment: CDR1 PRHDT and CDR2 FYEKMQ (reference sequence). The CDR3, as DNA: TGTGCCAGCACCCCAGCCGGGACAGGGCCCGGGGAGCTGTTTTTT. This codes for CASTPAGTGPGELFF.

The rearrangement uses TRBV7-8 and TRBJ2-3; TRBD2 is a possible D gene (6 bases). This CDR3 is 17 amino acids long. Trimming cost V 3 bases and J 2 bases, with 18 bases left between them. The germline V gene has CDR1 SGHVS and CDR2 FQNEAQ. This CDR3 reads CASSFAARGGTTDTQYF. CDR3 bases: TGTGCCAGCAGCTTTGCCGCGCGCGGCGGGACCACAGATACGCAGTATTTT.